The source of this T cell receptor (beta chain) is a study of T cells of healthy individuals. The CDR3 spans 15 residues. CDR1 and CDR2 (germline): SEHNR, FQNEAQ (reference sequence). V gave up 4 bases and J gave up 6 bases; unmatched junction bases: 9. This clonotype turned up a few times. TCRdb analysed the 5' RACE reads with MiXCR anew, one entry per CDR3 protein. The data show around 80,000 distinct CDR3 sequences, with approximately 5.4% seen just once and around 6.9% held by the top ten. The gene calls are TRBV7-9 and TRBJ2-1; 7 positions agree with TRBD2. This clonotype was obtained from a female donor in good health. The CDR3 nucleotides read TGTGCCAGCAGCTCGGGGACTATGTCAGGCAATGAGCAGTTCTTC. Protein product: CASSSGTMSGNEQFF.